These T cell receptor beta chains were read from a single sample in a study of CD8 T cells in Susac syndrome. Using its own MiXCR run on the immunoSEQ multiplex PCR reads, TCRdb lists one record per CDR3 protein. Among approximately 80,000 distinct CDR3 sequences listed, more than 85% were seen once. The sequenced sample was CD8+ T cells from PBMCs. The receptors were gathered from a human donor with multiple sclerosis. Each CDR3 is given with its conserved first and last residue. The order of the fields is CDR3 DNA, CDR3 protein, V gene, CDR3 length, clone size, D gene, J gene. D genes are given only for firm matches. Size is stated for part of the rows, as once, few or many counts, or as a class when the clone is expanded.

cdr3_nt: TGTGCCAGCTCCGGTGGACGGGAGGAGGGCTACACCTTC
cdr3_aa: CASSGGREEGYTF
v_call: TRBV18
cdr3_length: 13
clone_size: NA
d_call: NA
j_call: TRBJ1-2

cdr3_nt: TGCAGCGTTGACATTCTGGCTTCTAATGAAAAACTGTTTTTT
cdr3_aa: CSVDILASNEKLFF
v_call: TRBV29-1
cdr3_length: 14
clone_size: NA
d_call: NA
j_call: TRBJ1-4

cdr3_nt: TGTGCCAGCAGCCCCTTAGTGGGGCGCTCGGAGACCCAGTACTTC
cdr3_aa: CASSPLVGRSETQYF
v_call: TRBV7-6
cdr3_length: 15
clone_size: NA
d_call: NA
j_call: TRBJ2-5

cdr3_nt: TGTGCCACGAGAGGGGGTGGGTCGGAGACCCAGTACTTC
cdr3_aa: CATRGGGSETQYF
v_call: TRBV12-3/TRBV12-4
cdr3_length: 13
clone_size: NA
d_call: NA
j_call: TRBJ2-5

cdr3_nt: TGTGCCAGCAGGCCCGCCCTCTCGACAGGTCGGAACAAAAACATTCAGTACTTC
cdr3_aa: CASRPALSTGRNKNIQYF
v_call: TRBV6-4
cdr3_length: 18
clone_size: NA
d_call: NA
j_call: TRBJ2-4

cdr3_nt: TGTGCCAGCAGCTTAGATACCATGAACACTGAAGCTTTCTTT
cdr3_aa: CASSLDTMNTEAFF
v_call: TRBV11-2
cdr3_length: 14
clone_size: NA
d_call: NA
j_call: TRBJ1-1

cdr3_nt: TGTGCCAGTAGACCGGTATTGGGCAATCAGCCCCAGCATTTT
cdr3_aa: CASRPVLGNQPQHF
v_call: TRBV19
cdr3_length: 14
clone_size: once
d_call: NA
j_call: TRBJ1-5

cdr3_nt: TGTGCCAGCAGCCCAGGGACAGGGTTGTACAATGAGCAGTTCTTC
cdr3_aa: CASSPGTGLYNEQFF
v_call: TRBV5-8
cdr3_length: 15
clone_size: NA
d_call: TRBD1
j_call: TRBJ2-1

cdr3_nt: TGTGCCAGCTCGGGCCGACTGAACACTGAAGCTTTCTTT
cdr3_aa: CASSGRLNTEAFF
v_call: TRBV27
cdr3_length: 13
clone_size: NA
d_call: NA
j_call: TRBJ1-1

cdr3_nt: TGTGCCAGCGACCGACTAGCGGGGCACCTGGAGCTGTTTTTT
cdr3_aa: CASDRLAGHLELFF
v_call: TRBV9
cdr3_length: 14
clone_size: NA
d_call: TRBD2
j_call: TRBJ2-2

cdr3_nt: TGTGCCAGCAGTTTATCGATCGGGGCTGAAGCTTTCTTT
cdr3_aa: CASSLSIGAEAFF
v_call: TRBV27
cdr3_length: 13
clone_size: NA
d_call: NA
j_call: TRBJ1-1

cdr3_nt: TGTGCCAGCAGCCTGGACAGGGGGAACACTGAAGCTTTCTTT
cdr3_aa: CASSLDRGNTEAFF
v_call: TRBV7-3
cdr3_length: 14
clone_size: once
d_call: TRBD1
j_call: TRBJ1-1

cdr3_nt: TGTGCCAGTAGTGGGTACACCTACGAGCAGTACTTC
cdr3_aa: CASSGYTYEQYF
v_call: TRBV19
cdr3_length: 12
clone_size: NA
d_call: NA
j_call: TRBJ2-7

cdr3_nt: TGTGCCAGTACCCTCCTCTCGGGACAGGAAAACACCATATATTTT
cdr3_aa: CASTLLSGQENTIYF
v_call: TRBV19
cdr3_length: 15
clone_size: NA
d_call: TRBD1
j_call: TRBJ1-3

cdr3_nt: TGTGCCTGGAAAACCCCCCGCAGGGGAAGTGTCACTGAAGCTTTCTTT
cdr3_aa: CAWKTPRRGSVTEAFF
v_call: TRBV30
cdr3_length: 16
clone_size: NA
d_call: NA
j_call: TRBJ1-1

cdr3_nt: TGTGCCAGCAGTTCCTCCGACACTGAAGCTTTCTTT
cdr3_aa: CASSSSDTEAFF
v_call: TRBV28
cdr3_length: 12
clone_size: NA
d_call: NA
j_call: TRBJ1-1

cdr3_nt: TGTGCCAGCATCATCAGCGGGAGCTCCTACGAGCAGTACTTC
cdr3_aa: CASIISGSSYEQYF
v_call: TRBV5-6
cdr3_length: 14
clone_size: NA
d_call: TRBD2
j_call: TRBJ2-7

cdr3_nt: TGTGCCAGCAGCTTAGTGCAGGAGACAGTATACGAGCAGTACTTC
cdr3_aa: CASSLVQETVYEQYF
v_call: TRBV7-9
cdr3_length: 15
clone_size: once
d_call: NA
j_call: TRBJ2-7

cdr3_nt: TGTGCCAGCAGCGCCTGGACCGGGGAGCTGTTTTTT
cdr3_aa: CASSAWTGELFF
v_call: TRBV9
cdr3_length: 12
clone_size: NA
d_call: NA
j_call: TRBJ2-2

cdr3_nt: TGTGCCAGCAGCTTGACAGACAACTCCTACAATGAGCAGTTCTTC
cdr3_aa: CASSLTDNSYNEQFF
v_call: TRBV11-1
cdr3_length: 15
clone_size: NA
d_call: NA
j_call: TRBJ2-1

cdr3_nt: TGTGCCAGCACCGAGCGAGATCGTTCCGAGCAGTACTTC
cdr3_aa: CASTERDRSEQYF
v_call: TRBV19
cdr3_length: 13
clone_size: NA
d_call: NA
j_call: TRBJ2-7

cdr3_nt: TGCGCCAGCAGCGGGACACTCAATGAGCAGTTCTTC
cdr3_aa: CASSGTLNEQFF
v_call: TRBV5-1
cdr3_length: 12
clone_size: few
d_call: NA
j_call: TRBJ2-1

cdr3_nt: TGTGCCACCAGTGACCCTTTAGTAGGAGGTGGCGGGGAGCTGTTTTTT
cdr3_aa: CATSDPLVGGGGELFF
v_call: TRBV24-1
cdr3_length: 16
clone_size: NA
d_call: NA
j_call: TRBJ2-2

cdr3_nt: TGTGCCAGCAGCACGCATCAGGGGTCTGGGGCCAACGTCCTGACTTTC
cdr3_aa: CASSTHQGSGANVLTF
v_call: TRBV3-1
cdr3_length: 16
clone_size: NA
d_call: NA
j_call: TRBJ2-6

cdr3_nt: TGTGCCAGCAGCTTTGGTCCGGGGGGCTTGAACGAGCAGTACTTC
cdr3_aa: CASSFGPGGLNEQYF
v_call: TRBV7-9
cdr3_length: 15
clone_size: NA
d_call: NA
j_call: TRBJ2-7

cdr3_nt: TGTGCCAGCAGTACGGGAGCCCCGAACACCGGGGAGCTGTTTTTT
cdr3_aa: CASSTGAPNTGELFF
v_call: TRBV12-3/TRBV12-4
cdr3_length: 15
clone_size: NA
d_call: NA
j_call: TRBJ2-2

cdr3_nt: TGTGCCAGCAGCCCGCCTCAGTTAGATAGGGGCACTGAAGCTTTCTTT
cdr3_aa: CASSPPQLDRGTEAFF
v_call: TRBV5-6
cdr3_length: 16
clone_size: NA
d_call: NA
j_call: TRBJ1-1

cdr3_nt: TGCGCCAGCAGCCAACTCAGCGCAGGTGGCACAGATACGCAGTATTTT
cdr3_aa: CASSQLSAGGTDTQYF
v_call: TRBV4-1
cdr3_length: 16
clone_size: NA
d_call: NA
j_call: TRBJ2-3

cdr3_nt: TGTGCCAGCAGCTTAGGAACAGGTGGCTACACCTTC
cdr3_aa: CASSLGTGGYTF
v_call: TRBV7-9
cdr3_length: 12
clone_size: NA
d_call: NA
j_call: TRBJ1-2

cdr3_nt: TGTGCCAGCAGCCTCGGGGCACTAGCGGGCTCCTACGAGCAGTACTTC
cdr3_aa: CASSLGALAGSYEQYF
v_call: TRBV7-2
cdr3_length: 16
clone_size: NA
d_call: TRBD2
j_call: TRBJ2-7

cdr3_nt: TGTGCCAGCAGCCCGACCGGGACACAAGGAGGGGCTTTCTTT
cdr3_aa: CASSPTGTQGGAFF
v_call: TRBV13
cdr3_length: 14
clone_size: once
d_call: NA
j_call: TRBJ1-1

cdr3_nt: TGTGCCAGCAGCACCGGCCCAGAAGGTAGCTACGAGCAGTACTTC
cdr3_aa: CASSTGPEGSYEQYF
v_call: TRBV9
cdr3_length: 15
clone_size: NA
d_call: NA
j_call: TRBJ2-7

cdr3_nt: TGTGCCAGCAGCAGCCGGGACACTGAAGCTTTCTTT
cdr3_aa: CASSSRDTEAFF
v_call: TRBV9
cdr3_length: 12
clone_size: NA
d_call: NA
j_call: TRBJ1-1

cdr3_nt: TGTGCCAGCAGTCACCTTAGCGGATCCTCCTACAATGAGCAGTTCTTC
cdr3_aa: CASSHLSGSSYNEQFF
v_call: TRBV27
cdr3_length: 16
clone_size: NA
d_call: NA
j_call: TRBJ2-1

cdr3_nt: TGCGCCAGCAGCTTGGGGTTGGCACACGAGCAGTACTTC
cdr3_aa: CASSLGLAHEQYF
v_call: TRBV5-1
cdr3_length: 13
clone_size: NA
d_call: NA
j_call: TRBJ2-7

cdr3_nt: TGTGCCAGCAGCTGGGGGACAGGTCGATCCTACGAGCAGTACTTC
cdr3_aa: CASSWGTGRSYEQYF
v_call: TRBV7-2
cdr3_length: 15
clone_size: NA
d_call: TRBD1
j_call: TRBJ2-7

cdr3_nt: TGCAGTGCTGAGGACCGGGGGCAGGGCAATGAGCAGTTCTTC
cdr3_aa: CSAEDRGQGNEQFF
v_call: TRBV20-1
cdr3_length: 14
clone_size: NA
d_call: NA
j_call: TRBJ2-1